One and the same sample provided the 4 T cell receptor beta chains below, sequenced in a study of regulatory T cells in long-lasting Graves disease. Building the TCR beta libraries relied on iRepertoire HTBI primers, and CDR3 regions underwent Arm-PCR. MiXCR was run by TCRdb on the multiplex PCR reads, yielding one entry per CDR3 protein. This table holds roughly 400,000 distinct CDR3 sequences, around 17% found once. Sample time point: newly diagnosed GD, antithyroid drugs for less than 3 months. There was RNA extracted from PBMCs, and the TCR library was made from it. This sample was also put to use in a study of T cells in Graves' hyperthyroidism and ophthalmopathy.

Here the sequenced sample was peripheral blood mononuclear cells (PBMCs), taken at new diagnosis, from a patient treated with antithyroid drugs. The source is a woman between 18 and 30 years old with Graves disease.

This clonotype was seen repeatedly, ten times or more. This chain uses TRBV4-1 with TRBJ2-1; 11 bases are a match to TRBD2. There are 16 residues in the CDR3. CDR1 and CDR2 from the germline V gene are MGHRA and YSYEKL. V dropped 4 bases and J dropped 3; count of bases not matched to a gene: 5. This chain's CDR3 is CASSLAGGRGYNEQFF. The CDR3 nucleotides are TGCGCCAGCAGCCTAGCGGGAGGGAGGGGCTACAATGAGCAGTTCTTC.

There are a few counts of this clonotype. The gene calls are TRBV28 and TRBJ2-7, with no clear D. The CDR3 contains 11 residues. Trimming removed 1 base at V and 6 bases at J, with 4 bases between. Germline CDR1 is MDHEN and CDR2 is SYDVKM. The CDR3 nucleotides are TGTGCCAGCAGTTTATTTCTCGAGCAGTACTTC. Protein: CASSLFLEQYF.

There are many counts of this clonotype. The V call is TRBV3-1, the J call TRBJ1-1, with D unclear. V lost 2 bases and J 1 base, leaving 5 bases between the germline ends. Germline CDR1 is LGHDT and CDR2 is YNNKEL (reference sequence). The CDR3 spans 13 residues. For the CDR3, the DNA is TGTGCCAGCAGCCAATTTGGGAACACTGAAGCTTTCTTT. Amino acids: CASSQFGNTEAFF.

Points on this clonotype: A much larger clone lies one base from this, so it may be a read error. The CDR3 nucleotides read TGTGCCAGCAGTTCCACAAGGGACGAAGCTTTCTTT. Translating gives CASSSTRDEAFF. J is TRBJ1-1 and V is TRBV6-9; D possibly corresponds to TRBD1 (5 bases). V was clipped by 4 bases and J by 8 bases, with 11 bases between them. The germline gives CDR1 MNHGY, CDR2 SVAAGI. This CDR3 is built from 12 residues.